These T cell receptor beta chains were read from a single sample in a study of blood T cells in healthy people across ages. One entry per CDR3 protein, called by TCRdb with MiXCR from the 5' RACE reads. The sample records more than 900,000 distinct CDR3 sequences, about 28% being singletons. A further study also used this sample, focusing on T cells of mothers and their children.

Sequenced material: blood. The origin of the receptors is a woman between 40 and 50 years old in good health. CDR3s include the opening cysteine and the closing phenylalanine or tryptophan.

cdr3_aa: CASSLPAEYNEQFF
j_call: TRBJ2-1
v_call: TRBV5-1

cdr3_aa: CASSSLPGTADYEQYF
j_call: TRBJ2-7
v_call: TRBV5-1

cdr3_aa: CASSLDQGVGSEAFF
j_call: TRBJ1-1
v_call: TRBV7-9

cdr3_aa: CASSPRGLAGGTQYF
j_call: TRBJ2-3
v_call: TRBV12-3/TRBV12-4

cdr3_aa: CASSDGIGSTGNTIYF
j_call: TRBJ1-3
v_call: TRBV6-1

cdr3_aa: CASSLQGAPYEQYF
j_call: TRBJ2-7
v_call: TRBV11-2

cdr3_aa: CASSAGGYEQFF
j_call: TRBJ2-1
v_call: TRBV7-3

cdr3_aa: CSARGASHQPQHF
j_call: TRBJ1-5
v_call: TRBV20-1

cdr3_aa: CASSQATGGHYGYTF
j_call: TRBJ1-2
v_call: TRBV4-3

cdr3_aa: CSAIQGLETEAFF
j_call: TRBJ1-1
v_call: TRBV20-1